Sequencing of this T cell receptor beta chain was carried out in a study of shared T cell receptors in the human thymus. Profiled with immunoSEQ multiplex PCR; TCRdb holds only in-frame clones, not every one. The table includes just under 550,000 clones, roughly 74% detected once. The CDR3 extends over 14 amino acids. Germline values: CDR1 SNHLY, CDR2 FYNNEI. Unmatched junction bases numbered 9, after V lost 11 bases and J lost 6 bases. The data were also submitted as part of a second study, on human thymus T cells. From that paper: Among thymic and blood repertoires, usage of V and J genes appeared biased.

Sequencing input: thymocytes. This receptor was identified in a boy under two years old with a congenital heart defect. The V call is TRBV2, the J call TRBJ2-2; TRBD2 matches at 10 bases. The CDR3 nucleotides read TGTGCCGCGGCCGGGACTAGCGAAGCCGGGGAGCTGTTTTTT. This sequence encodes CAAAGTSEAGELFF.